This entry is about one TCR beta chain. Its specific antigen is unknown. Base qualities are missing; no much larger clone stands one base away. The data are from a study of blood T cell repertoires in COVID-19 (TCRdb year 2020). Regarding the research as a whole: Collaborator samples came from the United States, Italy and Spain and covered acute and convalescent phases of COVID-19. The prospective study material was composed of cDNA or gDNA derived from T cells, B-cell-depleted T cells, or PBMCs. Deeply sampled blood TCRbeta repertoires from subjects exposed to, actively infected with, or recovered from COVID-19 were included in the dataset. The repertoires were released in a freely available public database meant as a resource for research on the immune response to SARS-CoV-2. Samples were obtained from the ongoing ImmuneRACE study (first 160 participants) and from roughly 1,300 subjects provided by 6 global collaborators. The sample metadata nearly always contained a de-identified subject ID, COVID-19 status, age in years and sex. HLA class I and class II types, where available, came from metadata supplied by the sample provider rather than from assay-based typing.

The CDR3 numbers 16 residues from cysteine through phenylalanine. Only the CDR3 region is kept as DNA, spanning 48 bases read in frame from base 1. CDR1 SGHNT and CDR2 YYREEE are derived from the germline V gene (reference sequence). Germline trimming: 5 bases from V, 0 bases from J; junction bases outside gene matches: 8. What the study reported, not specific to this receptor: The quantity of clinical and demographic metadata differed by source and by participant and was supplied without curation.

Collaborating institutions collected whole blood in K2EDTA tubes following their own protocols. For TCRbeta analysis, collaborators shipped samples as frozen whole blood, isolated PBMCs, or DNA extracted from either of those sample types. The immunoSEQ Assay, a bias-controlled multiplex PCR, was used to amplify TCRbeta CDR3 regions from genomic DNA. The authors processed their data as follows. The number of nucleated cells in each sample was estimated by amplification of reference gene primers within the assay. Sequence reads were collapsed and filtered to measure the absolute abundance of every unique TCRbeta CDR3 rearrangement. For each sample, productive Simpson clonality was calculated as the square root of Simpson's diversity index over productive rearrangements. Sourced from immuneACCESS, this table was stored by TCRdb with only in-frame sequences that have V and J called. A share of the clones is absent; for the studies checked, an unresolved V gene accounts for under half, and the remainder has no known explanation. V, J and clone size are those of that table, while D and trimming were read from the DNA. The table for this sample lists around 200,000 clones; approximately 82% of them were counted only once. Clones ranked in the top ten supply roughly 7.6% of the sample.

The chain is made from TRBV5-4 and TRBJ1-3, with TRBD1 matching 7 junction bases. What was sequenced was peripheral blood. The TCR was taken from a woman in her forties or fifties with acute or convalescent COVID-19. The CDR3 reads as follows: CASSPTGVLSGNTIYF. The DNA sequence is as follows: TGTGCCAGCAGTCCCACAGGGGTCCTCTCTGGAAACACCATATATTTT.